These T cell receptor beta chains were read from a single sample in a study of T cells after yellow fever vaccination. TCRdb ran MiXCR on the 5' RACE reads and lists one entry per CDR3 protein. This sample has approximately 250,000 distinct CDR3 sequences, with 5.2% found just once. The input for sequencing was CD4+ T cells sorted from PBMCs, taken on the day of the yellow fever booster vaccination. All receptors come from a young man who received the YFV17D yellow fever vaccine. Both conserved end residues are part of each CDR3. D genes are given only for firm matches. Rows give clone size only sometimes, using once, few, many, or a class for an expanded clone.

J gene | clone size | V gene | D gene | CDR3 DNA | CDR3 protein
TRBJ1-1 | NA | TRBV9 | NA | TGTGCCAGCAGCGTAGGCGGGGGGCTGACTGAAGCTTTCTTT | CASSVGGGLTEAFF
TRBJ1-2 | NA | TRBV6-2/TRBV6-3 | TRBD1 | TGTGCCAGCAGTTACAGACGGGGACAGGGATCGCGTGGCTACACCTTC | CASSYRRGQGSRGYTF
TRBJ2-1 | few | TRBV7-9 | NA | TGTGCCAGCAGCTCTATGGGTCGTCGACTCACCTACAATGAGCAGTTCTTC | CASSSMGRRLTYNEQFF
TRBJ2-7 | NA | TRBV5-1 | NA | TGCGCCAGCAGCCCCGGACGGACCTACGAGCAGTACTTC | CASSPGRTYEQYF
TRBJ2-2 | NA | TRBV28 | TRBD1 | TGTGCCAGCCTGGACCCGGGACAGATGACCGGGGAGCTGTTTTTT | CASLDPGQMTGELFF
TRBJ2-5 | few | TRBV6-2/TRBV6-3 | NA | TGTGCCAGCAGTCATTCCGGGACGGAAGAGACCCAGTACTTC | CASSHSGTEETQYF
TRBJ2-2 | NA | TRBV5-1 | NA | TGCGCCAGCACCCCTTTGGGTAACACCGGGGAGCTGTTTTTT | CASTPLGNTGELFF
TRBJ2-3 | few | TRBV5-6 | NA | TGTGCCAGCAGCTTGGGGCAGCGGATAGATACGCAGTATTTT | CASSLGQRIDTQYF
TRBJ2-5 | few | TRBV6-5 | NA | TGTGCCAGCAGTGGGGCACAAGAGACCCAGTACTTC | CASSGAQETQYF
TRBJ2-5 | NA | TRBV20-1 | TRBD2 | TGCAGTGCTATCTCCGTAGCGGGGGCGTACCAAGAGACCCAGTACTTC | CSAISVAGAYQETQYF
TRBJ2-5 | few | TRBV2 | NA | TGTGCCAGCAGGTTTGGGGCTGCGGGGGAGACCCAGTACTTC | CASRFGAAGETQYF
TRBJ1-2 | NA | TRBV6-1 | NA | TGTGCCAGCAGTGAAGCGTACTATGGCTACACCTTC | CASSEAYYGYTF
TRBJ1-2 | NA | TRBV7-2 | NA | TGTGCCAGCAGCTTAGCACCGAGGTGGGATGGCTACACCTTC | CASSLAPRWDGYTF
TRBJ2-4 | few | TRBV29-1 | TRBD1 | TGCAGCGCTGCCGGGACAGCCGAAAACATTCAGTACTTC | CSAAGTAENIQYF
TRBJ1-5 | NA | TRBV2 | NA | TGTGCCAGCAGTGAAGTGAGGGCCGATCAGCCCCAGCATTTT | CASSEVRADQPQHF
TRBJ2-3 | NA | TRBV6-5 | NA | TGTGCCAGCAGTTACATGCTTACAGGGAGGTCAGATACGCAGTATTTT | CASSYMLTGRSDTQYF
TRBJ1-5 | few | TRBV20-1 | TRBD1 | TGCAGTGCTAGAGGACAGGGGACCTTAAATCAGCCCCAGCATTTT | CSARGQGTLNQPQHF
TRBJ2-3 | NA | TRBV14 | NA | TGTGCCAGCAGCCAAGATGTCGCCCGTCCCCAGTATTTT | CASSQDVARPQYF
TRBJ2-1 | NA | TRBV20-1 | TRBD2 | TGCAGTGCGCACAGCGGGGGGGCCATGGTTGAGCAGTTCTTC | CSAHSGGAMVEQFF
TRBJ1-2 | NA | TRBV4-1 | NA | TGCGCCAGCAGCCAAGCATGGGCAGGGAATAACTATGGCTACACCTTC | CASSQAWAGNNYGYTF